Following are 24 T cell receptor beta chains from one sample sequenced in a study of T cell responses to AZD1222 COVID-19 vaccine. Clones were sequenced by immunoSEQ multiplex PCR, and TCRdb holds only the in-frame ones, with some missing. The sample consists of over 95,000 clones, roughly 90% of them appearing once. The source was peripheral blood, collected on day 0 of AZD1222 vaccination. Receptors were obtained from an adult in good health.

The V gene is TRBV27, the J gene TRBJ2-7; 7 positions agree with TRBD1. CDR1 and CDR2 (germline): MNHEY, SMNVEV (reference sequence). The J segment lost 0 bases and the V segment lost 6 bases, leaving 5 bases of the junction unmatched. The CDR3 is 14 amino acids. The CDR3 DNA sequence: TGTGCCAGCAGACTTAACAGGGGCTCCTACGAGCAGTACTTC. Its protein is CASRLNRGSYEQYF.

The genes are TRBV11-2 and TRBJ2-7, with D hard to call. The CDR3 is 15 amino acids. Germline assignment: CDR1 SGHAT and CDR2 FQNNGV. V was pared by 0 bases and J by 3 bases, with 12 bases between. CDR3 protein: CASSLEGRAYYEQYF. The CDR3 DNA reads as TGTGCCAGCAGCTTAGAGGGTAGGGCTTACTACGAGCAGTACTTC.

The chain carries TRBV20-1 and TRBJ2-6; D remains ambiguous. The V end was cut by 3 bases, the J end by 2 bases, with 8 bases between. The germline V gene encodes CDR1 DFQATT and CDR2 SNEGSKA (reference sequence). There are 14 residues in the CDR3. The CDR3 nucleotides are TGCAGTGCTAGTCCGCTTACTGGGGCCAACGTCCTGACTTTC. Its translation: CSASPLTGANVLTF.

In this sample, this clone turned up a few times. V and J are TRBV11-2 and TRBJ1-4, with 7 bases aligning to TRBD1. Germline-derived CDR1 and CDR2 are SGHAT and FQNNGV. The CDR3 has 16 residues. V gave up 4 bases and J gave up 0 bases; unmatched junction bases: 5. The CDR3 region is CASSSEGQPTNEKLFF. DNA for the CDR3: TGTGCCAGCAGCTCAGAGGGACAGCCAACTAATGAAAAACTGTTTTTT. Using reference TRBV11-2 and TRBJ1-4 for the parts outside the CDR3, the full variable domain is EAGVAQSPRYKIIEKRQSVAFWCNPISGHATLYWYQQILGQGPKLLIQFQNNGVVDDSQLPKDRFSAERLKGVDSTLKIQPAKLEDSAVYLCASSSEGQPTNEKLFFGSGTQLSVL.

In DNA, the CDR3 is TGTGCCAGCAGTCCGGGACAGGGGGCACCGAACACCATATATTTT. Protein product: CASSPGQGAPNTIYF. The chain uses TRBV2 and TRBJ1-3; 12 bases map to TRBD1. CDR1 and CDR2 (germline): SNHLY, FYNNEI. The V segment lost 5 bases and the J segment 7 bases; nucleotides outside the gene matches: 6. This CDR3 has 15 residues.

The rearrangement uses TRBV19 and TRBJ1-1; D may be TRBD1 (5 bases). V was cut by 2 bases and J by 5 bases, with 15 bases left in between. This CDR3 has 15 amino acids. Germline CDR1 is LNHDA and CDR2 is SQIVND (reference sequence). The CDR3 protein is CASSIRRRGRTEAFF. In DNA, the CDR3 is TGTGCCAGTAGTATACGCAGGAGGGGCCGAACTGAAGCTTTCTTT.

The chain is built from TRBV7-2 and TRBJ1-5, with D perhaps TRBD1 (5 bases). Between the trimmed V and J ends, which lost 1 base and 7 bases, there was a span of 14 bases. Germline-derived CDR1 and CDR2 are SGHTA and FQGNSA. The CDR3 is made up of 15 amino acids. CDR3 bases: TGTGCCAGCAGCTTAGGTGGGGCGGAGGGCCAGCCCCAGCATTTT. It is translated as CASSLGGAEGQPQHF.

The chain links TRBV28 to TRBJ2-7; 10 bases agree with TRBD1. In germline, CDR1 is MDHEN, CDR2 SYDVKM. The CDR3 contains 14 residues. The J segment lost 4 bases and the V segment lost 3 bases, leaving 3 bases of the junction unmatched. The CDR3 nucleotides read TGTGCCAGCAGTTTTAGGGACAGGGGATACGAGCAGTACTTC. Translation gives CASSFRDRGYEQYF. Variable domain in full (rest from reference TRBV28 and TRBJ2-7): DVKVTQSSRYLVKRTGEKVFLECVQDMDHENMFWYRQDPGLGLRLIYFSYDVKMKEKGDIPEGYSVSREKKERFSLILESASTNQTSMYLCASSFRDRGYEQYFGPGTRLTVT.

The CDR3 region is CASTSYRDTNTEAFF. The CDR3 bases are TGTGCCAGCACCAGCTACCGGGACACCAACACTGAAGCTTTCTTT. The chain uses TRBV27 and TRBJ1-1; D may be TRBD1 (6 bases). V was shortened by 7 bases and J by 2 bases, with 17 bases between the two germline ends. The germline V gene encodes CDR1 MNHEY and CDR2 SMNVEV (reference sequence). This CDR3 contains 15 residues.

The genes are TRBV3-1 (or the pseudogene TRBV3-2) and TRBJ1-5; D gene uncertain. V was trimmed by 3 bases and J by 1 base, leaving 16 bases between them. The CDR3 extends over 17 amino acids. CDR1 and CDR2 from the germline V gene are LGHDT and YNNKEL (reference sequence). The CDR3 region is CASSQGSEAVSNQPQHF. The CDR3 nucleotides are TGTGCCAGCAGCCAGGGGAGCGAAGCGGTGAGCAATCAGCCCCAGCATTTT.

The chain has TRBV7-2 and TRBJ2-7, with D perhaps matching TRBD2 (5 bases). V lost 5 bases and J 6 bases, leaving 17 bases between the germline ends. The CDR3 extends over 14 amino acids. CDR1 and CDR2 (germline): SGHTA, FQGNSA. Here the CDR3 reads CASSRGDHPFEQYF. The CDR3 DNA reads TGTGCCAGCAGCCGGGGAGACCATCCCTTCGAGCAGTACTTC.

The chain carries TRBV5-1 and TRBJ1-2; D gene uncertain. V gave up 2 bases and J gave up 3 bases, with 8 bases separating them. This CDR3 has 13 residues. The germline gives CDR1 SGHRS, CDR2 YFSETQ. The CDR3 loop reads CASSFVGDYGYTF. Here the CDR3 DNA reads TGCGCCAGCAGCTTCGTCGGTGACTATGGCTACACCTTC.

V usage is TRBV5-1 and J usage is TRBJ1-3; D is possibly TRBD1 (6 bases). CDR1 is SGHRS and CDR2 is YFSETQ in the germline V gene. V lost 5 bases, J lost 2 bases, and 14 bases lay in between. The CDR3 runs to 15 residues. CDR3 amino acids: CASRPSGVAGNTIYF. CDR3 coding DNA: TGCGCCAGCAGACCTTCAGGGGTGGCTGGAAACACCATATATTTT. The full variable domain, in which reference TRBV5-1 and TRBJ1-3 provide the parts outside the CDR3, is KAGVTQTPRYLIKTRGQQVTLSCSPISGHRSVSWYQQTPGQGLQFLFEYFSETQRNKGNFPGRFSGRQFSNSRSEMNVSTLELGDSALYLCASRPSGVAGNTIYFGEGSWLTVV.

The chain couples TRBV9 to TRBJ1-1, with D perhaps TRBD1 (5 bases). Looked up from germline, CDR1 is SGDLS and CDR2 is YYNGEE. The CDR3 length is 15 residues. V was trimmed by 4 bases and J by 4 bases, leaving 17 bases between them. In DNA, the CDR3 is TGTGCCAGCAGCCTCCCCCGTTGGGGGGGCACTGAAGCTTTCTTT. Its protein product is CASSLPRWGGTEAFF.

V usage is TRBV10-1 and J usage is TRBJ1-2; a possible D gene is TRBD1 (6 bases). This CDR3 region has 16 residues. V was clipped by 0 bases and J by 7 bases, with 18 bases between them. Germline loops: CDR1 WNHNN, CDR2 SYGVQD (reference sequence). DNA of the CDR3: TGCGCCAGCAGTGAGTCGTTACAGGGAGGGAAAAGTGGCTACACCTTC. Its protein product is CASSESLQGGKSGYTF.

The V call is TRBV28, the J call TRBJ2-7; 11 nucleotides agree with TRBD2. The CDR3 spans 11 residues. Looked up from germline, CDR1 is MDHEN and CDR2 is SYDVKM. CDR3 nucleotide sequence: TGTGCCAGCAGGCTAACACTAGCGGGAGTGGTC. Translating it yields CASRLTLAGVV.

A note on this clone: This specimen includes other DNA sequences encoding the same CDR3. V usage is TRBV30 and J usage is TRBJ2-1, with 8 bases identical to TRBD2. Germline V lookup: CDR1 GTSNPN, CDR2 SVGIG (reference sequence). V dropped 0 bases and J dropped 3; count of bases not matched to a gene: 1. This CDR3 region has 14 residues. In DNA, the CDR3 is TGTGCCTGGAGTGTACTAGCGGACTACAATGAGCAGTTCTTC. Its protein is CAWSVLADYNEQFF.

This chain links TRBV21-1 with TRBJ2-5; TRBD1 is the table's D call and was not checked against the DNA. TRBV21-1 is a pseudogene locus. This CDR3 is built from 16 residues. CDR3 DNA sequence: TGTGCCAGCAGCAAAGGGGCAGCAAAATACCAAGAGACCCAGTACTTC. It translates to CASSKGAAKYQETQYF.

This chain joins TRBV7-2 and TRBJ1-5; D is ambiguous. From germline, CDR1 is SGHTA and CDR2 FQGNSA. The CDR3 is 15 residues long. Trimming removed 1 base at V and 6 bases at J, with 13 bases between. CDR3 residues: CASSLVGEPSQPQHF. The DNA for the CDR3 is TGTGCCAGCAGCTTAGTTGGGGAACCCAGTCAGCCCCAGCATTTT.

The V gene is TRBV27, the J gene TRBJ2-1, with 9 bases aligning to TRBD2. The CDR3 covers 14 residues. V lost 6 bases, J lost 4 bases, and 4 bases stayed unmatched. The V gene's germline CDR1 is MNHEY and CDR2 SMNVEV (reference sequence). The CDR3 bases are TGTGCCAGCAGCATAGCGGGAGTTTACAATGAGCAGTTCTTC. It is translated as CASSIAGVYNEQFF.

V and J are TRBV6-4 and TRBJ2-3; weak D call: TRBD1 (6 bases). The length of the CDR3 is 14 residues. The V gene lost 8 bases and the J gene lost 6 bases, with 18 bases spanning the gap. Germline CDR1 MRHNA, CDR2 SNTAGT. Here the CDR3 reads CASSARTEGDTQYF. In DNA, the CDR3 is TGTGCCAGCTCGGCCCGGACAGAGGGGGATACGCAGTATTTT.

CDR3: CASSSPGQGNQPQHF. In DNA, the CDR3 is TGTGCCAGCAGTTCACCGGGACAGGGAAATCAGCCCCAGCATTTT. This chain uses TRBV28 with TRBJ1-5; 9 bases match TRBD1. The length of the CDR3 is 15 residues. J lost 4 bases, V lost 4 bases, and 5 bases had no gene match. CDR1 MDHEN and CDR2 SYDVKM come from the germline V gene.

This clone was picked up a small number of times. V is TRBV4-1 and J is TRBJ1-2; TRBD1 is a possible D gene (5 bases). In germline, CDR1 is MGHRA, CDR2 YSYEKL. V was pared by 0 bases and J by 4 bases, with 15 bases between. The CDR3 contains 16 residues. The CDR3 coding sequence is TGCGCCAGCAGCCAAGAAGGGACGGGGACCCCCTATGGCTACACCTTC. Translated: CASSQEGTGTPYGYTF.

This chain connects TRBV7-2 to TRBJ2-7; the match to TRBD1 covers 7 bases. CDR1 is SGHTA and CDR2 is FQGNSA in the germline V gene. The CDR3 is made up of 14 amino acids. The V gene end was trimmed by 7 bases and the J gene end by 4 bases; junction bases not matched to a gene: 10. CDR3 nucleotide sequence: TGTGCCAGCACCAAAACCAGGGGGTCTTACGAGCAGTACTTC. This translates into CASTKTRGSYEQYF.